This is a list of T cell receptor beta chains from one sample in a study of blood T cell repertoires in COVID-19. TCRdb's table, derived via immunoSEQ multiplex PCR, lists solely in-frame clones and lacks some. Of around 270,000 clones in the sample, approximately 90% were seen once. Sequenced sample: peripheral blood. The receptors were sampled from a man between 35 and 55 years old with acute or convalescent COVID-19. Both conserved end residues are part of each CDR3. A D gene is named only where the DNA matches it firmly. Clone size is stated in some rows and not others, as once, few, many or a class when expanded.

CDR3 length: 15; clone size: -; J gene: TRBJ1-1; D gene: TRBD1; V gene: TRBV3-1/TRBV3-2; CDR3 DNA: TGTGCCAGCAGCCAGGACAGGGAAGTGAACACTGAAGCTTTCTTT; CDR3 protein: CASSQDREVNTEAFF
CDR3 length: 16; clone size: -; J gene: TRBJ2-2; D gene: TRBD1; V gene: TRBV7-9; CDR3 DNA: TGTGCCAGCAGCTTAGGGACAGGGTGGAACACCGGGGAGCTGTTTTTT; CDR3 protein: CASSLGTGWNTGELFF
CDR3 length: 11; clone size: once; J gene: TRBJ2-1; D gene: -; V gene: TRBV11-2; CDR3 DNA: TGTGCCAGCAGCGCGAACAATGAGCAGTTCTTC; CDR3 protein: CASSANNEQFF
CDR3 length: 14; clone size: few; J gene: TRBJ1-1; D gene: -; V gene: TRBV6-1; CDR3 DNA: TGTGCCAGCAGTGAAGAGGCAGGGAACACTGAAGCTTTCTTT; CDR3 protein: CASSEEAGNTEAFF
CDR3 length: 14; clone size: -; J gene: TRBJ1-1; D gene: -; V gene: TRBV19; CDR3 DNA: TGTGCCAGTAGTATTGGGACTGAGAACACTGAAGCTTTCTTT; CDR3 protein: CASSIGTENTEAFF
CDR3 length: 16; clone size: -; J gene: TRBJ1-2; D gene: TRBD1; V gene: TRBV13; CDR3 DNA: TGTGCCAGCAGCTCATGGACAGGGGGACAGAATTATGGCTACACCTTC; CDR3 protein: CASSSWTGGQNYGYTF
CDR3 length: 17; clone size: many; J gene: TRBJ2-3; D gene: TRBD2; V gene: TRBV7-9; CDR3 DNA: TGTGCCAGCAGCGGGGGCAGCGGGGGGCCCCGGAGGGAGGCGCAGTATTTT; CDR3 protein: CASSGGSGGPRREAQYF
CDR3 length: 15; clone size: -; J gene: TRBJ2-1; D gene: TRBD2; V gene: TRBV7-3; CDR3 DNA: TGTGCCAGCAGTCTAGCGGGGGGGCCCTACAATGAGCAGTTCTTC; CDR3 protein: CASSLAGGPYNEQFF
CDR3 length: 16; clone size: -; J gene: TRBJ1-3; D gene: TRBD1; V gene: TRBV5-1; CDR3 DNA: TGCGCCAGCAGCTTTGGGACAGGGGGATCAGGAAACACCATATATTTT; CDR3 protein: CASSFGTGGSGNTIYF
CDR3 length: 20; clone size: -; J gene: TRBJ2-1; D gene: TRBD1; V gene: TRBV11-2; CDR3 DNA: TGTGCCAGCAGCTTAGAGGCTGGGACAGGGGCACGAGGGACCTACAATGAGCAGTTCTTC; CDR3 protein: CASSLEAGTGARGTYNEQFF
CDR3 length: 14; clone size: -; J gene: TRBJ2-3; D gene: -; V gene: TRBV9; CDR3 DNA: TGTGCCAGCAGCGTAGGCTCTACTCTGGATACGCAGTATTTT; CDR3 protein: CASSVGSTLDTQYF
CDR3 length: 13; clone size: -; J gene: TRBJ1-1; D gene: TRBD1; V gene: TRBV2; CDR3 DNA: TGTGCCAGCAGTAATACAGGGGGCACTGAAGCTTTCTTT; CDR3 protein: CASSNTGGTEAFF
CDR3 length: 14; clone size: -; J gene: TRBJ2-7; D gene: -; V gene: TRBV5-1; CDR3 DNA: TGCGCCAGCAGCTTGGATCCGGGTATTTACGAGCAGTACTTC; CDR3 protein: CASSLDPGIYEQYF
CDR3 length: 13; clone size: -; J gene: TRBJ2-3; D gene: -; V gene: TRBV24-1; CDR3 DNA: TGTGCCGTCCAGGGGTCTAGCACAGATACGCAGTATTTT; CDR3 protein: CAVQGSSTDTQYF
CDR3 length: 13; clone size: -; J gene: TRBJ2-2; D gene: -; V gene: TRBV11-3; CDR3 DNA: TGTGCCAGCAGCTCCCACTCCGTAGGGGAGCTGTTTTTT; CDR3 protein: CASSSHSVGELFF
CDR3 length: 15; clone size: -; J gene: TRBJ1-1; D gene: -; V gene: TRBV5-4; CDR3 DNA: TGTGCCAGCAGCCCGACCGGGAACATGAACACTGAAGCTTTCTTT; CDR3 protein: CASSPTGNMNTEAFF
CDR3 length: 12; clone size: -; J gene: TRBJ1-1; D gene: -; V gene: TRBV5-4; CDR3 DNA: TGTGCCAGCAGCTTGCAGGGCACTGAAGCTTTCTTT; CDR3 protein: CASSLQGTEAFF
CDR3 length: 14; clone size: -; J gene: TRBJ2-3; D gene: -; V gene: TRBV5-1; CDR3 DNA: TGCGCCAGCAGCTCTGGGCTACAGCCGGATACGCAGTATTTT; CDR3 protein: CASSSGLQPDTQYF
CDR3 length: 17; clone size: -; J gene: TRBJ2-5; D gene: -; V gene: TRBV7-9; CDR3 DNA: TGTGCCAGCAGCTTCGAGGTGCAGGGTTGGAACCAAGAGACCCAGTACTTC; CDR3 protein: CASSFEVQGWNQETQYF
CDR3 length: 15; clone size: -; J gene: TRBJ2-1; D gene: TRBD1; V gene: TRBV20-1; CDR3 DNA: TGCAGTGCTAGTCCCGGACAGGGCGGGTTGGATGAGCAGTTCTTC; CDR3 protein: CSASPGQGGLDEQFF
CDR3 length: 16; clone size: -; J gene: TRBJ1-3; D gene: -; V gene: TRBV9; CDR3 DNA: TGTGCCAGCAGCGTAGCGGACAGTTTTCCTGGAAACACCATATATTTT; CDR3 protein: CASSVADSFPGNTIYF
CDR3 length: 15; clone size: -; J gene: TRBJ1-1; D gene: -; V gene: TRBV6-5; CDR3 DNA: TGTGCCAGCAGTTCTCGGACAGAGTGGGACACTGAAGCTTTCTTT; CDR3 protein: CASSSRTEWDTEAFF
CDR3 length: 13; clone size: -; J gene: TRBJ1-3; D gene: -; V gene: TRBV11-2; CDR3 DNA: TGTGCCAGCAGCCCCGAGGGAGGAAACACCATATATTTT; CDR3 protein: CASSPEGGNTIYF
CDR3 length: 15; clone size: -; J gene: TRBJ1-2; D gene: -; V gene: TRBV5-1; CDR3 DNA: TGCGCCAGCAGCTTCGGCGGGGGACCTAACTATGGCTACACCTTC; CDR3 protein: CASSFGGGPNYGYTF
CDR3 length: 15; clone size: -; J gene: TRBJ2-7; D gene: TRBD2; V gene: TRBV30; CDR3 DNA: TGTGCCTGGAGTAGGAGCGGGGGGCGCTCCTACGAGCAGTACTTC; CDR3 protein: CAWSRSGGRSYEQYF
CDR3 length: 18; clone size: -; J gene: TRBJ1-6; D gene: -; V gene: TRBV12-2; CDR3 DNA: TGTGCAAGTCGCTTAGCCCGAGTTCCCGGGACAGTAGACTCACCCCTCCACTTT; CDR3 protein: CASRLARVPGTVDSPLHF
CDR3 length: 15; clone size: -; J gene: TRBJ2-1; D gene: TRBD2; V gene: TRBV10-2; CDR3 DNA: TGCGCCAGCAGCCGGGAGCGGGGAGGCTACAATGAGCAGTTCTTC; CDR3 protein: CASSRERGGYNEQFF
CDR3 length: 14; clone size: -; J gene: TRBJ2-7; D gene: -; V gene: TRBV12-5; CDR3 DNA: TGTGCTAGTGGTGCGTCCGGGACTCAATACGAGCAGTACTTC; CDR3 protein: CASGASGTQYEQYF
CDR3 length: 15; clone size: -; J gene: TRBJ1-3; D gene: TRBD1; V gene: TRBV25-1; CDR3 DNA: TGTGCCAGCAGTAATGGGGGGACAGGGTCAGGAACCATATATTTT; CDR3 protein: CASSNGGTGSGTIYF
CDR3 length: 14; clone size: few; J gene: TRBJ1-2; D gene: -; V gene: TRBV29-1; CDR3 DNA: TGCAGCGTTGAAACTAGCTCAGGGAACTATGGCTACACCTTC; CDR3 protein: CSVETSSGNYGYTF
CDR3 length: 19; clone size: -; J gene: TRBJ2-7; D gene: -; V gene: TRBV7-5; CDR3 DNA: TGTGCCAGAAGCGGGGGATCGATACTACCGGGACAGGGATTCTACGAGCAGTACTTC; CDR3 protein: CARSGGSILPGQGFYEQYF
CDR3 length: 12; clone size: once; J gene: TRBJ1-2; D gene: -; V gene: TRBV2; CDR3 DNA: TGTGCCAGCAAAGGGGCTAACTATGGCTACACCTTC; CDR3 protein: CASKGANYGYTF
CDR3 length: 16; clone size: few; J gene: TRBJ2-2; D gene: TRBD2; V gene: TRBV19; CDR3 DNA: TGTGCCAGTAGTAATAGCGGGGGGGCGAACACCGGGGAGCTGTTTTTT; CDR3 protein: CASSNSGGANTGELFF
CDR3 length: 14; clone size: once; J gene: TRBJ2-7; D gene: -; V gene: TRBV4-1; CDR3 DNA: TGCGCCAGCAGCCTACGAGCGAGCGGCTACGAGCAGTACTTC; CDR3 protein: CASSLRASGYEQYF
CDR3 length: 14; clone size: -; J gene: TRBJ1-2; D gene: -; V gene: TRBV2; CDR3 DNA: TGTGCCAACGAATATCCGGGACAAGTTTATGGCTACACCTTC; CDR3 protein: CANEYPGQVYGYTF
CDR3 length: 12; clone size: -; J gene: TRBJ2-7; D gene: TRBD1; V gene: TRBV24-1; CDR3 DNA: TGTGCCACCAGTTCACAGGGGTACGAGCAGTACTTC; CDR3 protein: CATSSQGYEQYF
CDR3 length: 16; clone size: once; J gene: TRBJ2-3; D gene: TRBD2; V gene: TRBV4-1; CDR3 DNA: TGCGCCAGCAGTCAACTAGCGGGGGAGAACACAGATACGCAGTATTTT; CDR3 protein: CASSQLAGENTDTQYF
CDR3 length: 15; clone size: -; J gene: TRBJ1-1; D gene: -; V gene: TRBV6-5; CDR3 DNA: TGTGCCAGCAGACCGAGGAGAGCCGTGAACACTGAAGCTTTCTTT; CDR3 protein: CASRPRRAVNTEAFF
CDR3 length: 15; clone size: -; J gene: TRBJ2-3; D gene: TRBD2; V gene: TRBV24-1; CDR3 DNA: TGTGCCACCTCCCGGCGCGGGGGGGGCGCAGATACGCAGTATTTT; CDR3 protein: CATSRRGGGADTQYF
CDR3 length: 13; clone size: -; J gene: TRBJ2-7; D gene: TRBD1; V gene: TRBV5-1; CDR3 DNA: TGCGCCAGCAGCTTGGGGACAGGGGGCGAGCAGTACTTC; CDR3 protein: CASSLGTGGEQYF
CDR3 length: 13; clone size: -; J gene: TRBJ2-1; D gene: -; V gene: TRBV5-5; CDR3 DNA: TGTGCCAGCAGCTTGTACGGTGACAATGAGCAGTTCTTC; CDR3 protein: CASSLYGDNEQFF
CDR3 length: 15; clone size: -; J gene: TRBJ1-1; D gene: -; V gene: TRBV6-5; CDR3 DNA: TGTGCCAGCACCACCGGGGGGGCTATGGCCACTGAAGCTTTCTTT; CDR3 protein: CASTTGGAMATEAFF
CDR3 length: 15; clone size: -; J gene: TRBJ1-5; D gene: TRBD1; V gene: TRBV28; CDR3 DNA: TGTGCCAGCAGTTTAAGGGGACAGGGAGGACAGCCCCAGCATTTT; CDR3 protein: CASSLRGQGGQPQHF
CDR3 length: 15; clone size: -; J gene: TRBJ1-2; D gene: -; V gene: TRBV3-1/TRBV3-2; CDR3 DNA: TGTGCCAGCAGCCCCGGGCCAGGGGCCAACTATGGCTACACCTTC; CDR3 protein: CASSPGPGANYGYTF
CDR3 length: 16; clone size: -; J gene: TRBJ2-3; D gene: TRBD2; V gene: TRBV28; CDR3 DNA: TGTGCCAGCACCCTTTCTAGCGGGGGTATCACAGATACGCAGTATTTT; CDR3 protein: CASTLSSGGITDTQYF
CDR3 length: 11; clone size: few; J gene: TRBJ2-7; D gene: -; V gene: TRBV2; CDR3 DNA: TGTGCCAGCAGTGGACAGTACGAGCAGTACTTC; CDR3 protein: CASSGQYEQYF
CDR3 length: 15; clone size: -; J gene: TRBJ1-1; D gene: -; V gene: TRBV18; CDR3 DNA: TGTGCCAGCTCACCACCGAACAGTCAAATATTAGAAGCTTTCTTT; CDR3 protein: CASSPPNSQILEAFF
CDR3 length: 16; clone size: -; J gene: TRBJ2-7; D gene: TRBD1; V gene: TRBV7-2; CDR3 DNA: TGTGCCAGCAGCTTGGTACAGGGGCCGGAACCCTACGAGCAGTACTTC; CDR3 protein: CASSLVQGPEPYEQYF
CDR3 length: 15; clone size: -; J gene: TRBJ2-2; D gene: TRBD1; V gene: TRBV24-1; CDR3 DNA: TGTGCCACCAGTGCTCAGGGCAGGGGGACCGGGGAGCTGTTTTTT; CDR3 protein: CATSAQGRGTGELFF
CDR3 length: 16; clone size: -; J gene: TRBJ1-3; D gene: -; V gene: TRBV11-2; CDR3 DNA: TGTGCCAGCAGCTCCCTCTTGGGGGGCTCTGGAAACACCATATATTTT; CDR3 protein: CASSSLLGGSGNTIYF
CDR3 length: 14; clone size: once; J gene: TRBJ2-7; D gene: -; V gene: TRBV6-5; CDR3 DNA: TGTGCCAGCAGTTACCGCGGACAGTCGACCGAGCAGTACTTC; CDR3 protein: CASSYRGQSTEQYF
CDR3 length: 15; clone size: -; J gene: TRBJ2-1; D gene: -; V gene: TRBV24-1; CDR3 DNA: TGTGCCACCAGTGGATGGGGCGGGGCCCTCAATGAGCAGTTCTTC; CDR3 protein: CATSGWGGALNEQFF
CDR3 length: 14; clone size: -; J gene: TRBJ1-5; D gene: -; V gene: TRBV19; CDR3 DNA: TGTGCCAGTAGTATAGTACAGGGCGATCAGCCCCAGCATTTT; CDR3 protein: CASSIVQGDQPQHF